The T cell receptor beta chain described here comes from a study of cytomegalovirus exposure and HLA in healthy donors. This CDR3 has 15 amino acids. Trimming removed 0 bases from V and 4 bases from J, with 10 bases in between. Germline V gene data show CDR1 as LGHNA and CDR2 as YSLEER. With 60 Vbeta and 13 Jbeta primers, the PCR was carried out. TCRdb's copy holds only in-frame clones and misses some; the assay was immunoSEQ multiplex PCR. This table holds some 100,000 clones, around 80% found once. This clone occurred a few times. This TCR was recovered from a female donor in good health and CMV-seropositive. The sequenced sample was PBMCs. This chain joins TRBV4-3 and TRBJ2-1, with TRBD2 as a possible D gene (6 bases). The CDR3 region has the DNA TGCGCCAGCAGCCAAGACCAGGGAGGATACAATGAGCAGTTCTTC. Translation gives CASSQDQGGYNEQFF.